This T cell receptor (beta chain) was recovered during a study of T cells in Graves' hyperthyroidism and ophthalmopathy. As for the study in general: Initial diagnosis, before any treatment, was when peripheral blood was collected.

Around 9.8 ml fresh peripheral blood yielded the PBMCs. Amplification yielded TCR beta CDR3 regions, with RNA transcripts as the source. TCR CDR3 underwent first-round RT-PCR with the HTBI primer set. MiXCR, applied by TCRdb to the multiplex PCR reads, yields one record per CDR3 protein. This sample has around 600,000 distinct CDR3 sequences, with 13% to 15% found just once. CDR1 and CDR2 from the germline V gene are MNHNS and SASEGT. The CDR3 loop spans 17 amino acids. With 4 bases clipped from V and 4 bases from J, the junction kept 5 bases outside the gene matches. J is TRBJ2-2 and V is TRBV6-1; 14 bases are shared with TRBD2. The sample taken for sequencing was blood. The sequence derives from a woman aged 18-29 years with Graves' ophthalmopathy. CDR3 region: CASSGLAGGPSTGELFF. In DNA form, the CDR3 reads TGTGCCAGCAGTGGACTAGCGGGAGGGCCGAGCACCGGGGAGCTGTTTTTT.